This TCR beta chain was captured by sequencing in a study of T cells in narcolepsy. Profiled with immunoSEQ multiplex PCR; TCRdb holds only in-frame clones, not every one. The profile shows about 31,000 clones, 78% of them singletons. Study results and limitations: Blood of same and different patients, but not healthy controls, reportedly held recurring autoreactive clonotypes. HCRT-specific and TRIB2-specific autoreactive clonotypes appeared among same-patient CSF and blood CD4+ clonotypes.

The CDR3 contains 17 residues. Germline CDR1 reads SGHDT; CDR2 reads YYEEEE. Deletions cut 6 bases from V and 0 bases from J, with 16 bases between. For this clone: No antigen is known for it.

This chain connects TRBV5-6 to TRBJ2-6, with D unclear. This clonotype was obtained from a human donor with narcolepsy. The sequencing sample was made of CD45RA- memory CD4+ T cells from PBMCs. This chain's CDR3 is CASKLTSGFSGANVLTF. In nucleotides, the CDR3 is TGTGCCAGCAAACTTACGTCGGGTTTCTCTGGGGCCAACGTCCTGACTTTC.